This TCR beta chain originates from a study of cytomegalovirus exposure and HLA in healthy donors. About the research overall: Early released data had around 79 million unique TCRs, all coming from HLA-typed donors.

A multiplex PCR was run with 60 Vbeta primers and 13 Jbeta primers. Profiled with immunoSEQ multiplex PCR; TCRdb holds only in-frame clones, not every one. This sample has 100,000 to 150,000 clones; roughly 82% occur once, and the top ten carry 9.5% to 15%. Likely unrecorded immune exposures existed in these nominally healthy donors. Concerning this clone: Its antigen is currently unknown.

Findings and caveats of the study: The productive fraction for most TCR beta V segments was about 87% or about 30% in an earlier analysis. Later on, an analysis found that several of the most significant clusters appeared to be linked to common viral pathogens, which included parvovirus B19.

Germline V gene data show CDR1 as MNHNS and CDR2 as SASEGT. V lost 5 bases and J 5 bases, leaving 9 bases between the germline ends. The CDR3 runs 12 residues. The sequence derives from a woman aged 40-49 years in good health and CMV-seropositive. The gene calls are TRBV6-1 and TRBJ1-1, with no clear D. The sample taken for sequencing was PBMCs. The CDR3 sequence: CASSPRLTEAFF. The DNA for the CDR3 is TGTGCCAGCAGTCCGCGATTGACTGAAGCTTTCTTT.